This T cell receptor beta chain was recovered during a study of blood T cells in healthy people across ages. As for the study in general: Per two T cells, about one barcoded beta molecule was captured through template switching.

Regarding the study as a whole: Calculation of diversity from one million T cells yielded estimates considered to be underestimates. Donor CMV status, an unknown factor, possibly confounded changes in expanded clonotypes.

The V gene lost 5 bases and the J gene lost 0 bases, with 14 bases spanning the gap. The CDR3 is 16 amino acids. Primers used in a second PCR of about 7 to 12 cycles were a sample-barcoded 5' primer and a J-beta primer mix. Through a template-switch adaptor with 12 random nucleotides, each cDNA molecule received a tag. Each CDR3 protein gets one entry after TCRdb re-called the 5' RACE reads with MiXCR. The sample shows some 550,000 distinct CDR3 sequences, roughly 48% of them seen only once. In the case of this clonotype: What it binds is unknown.

This clonotype was obtained from a man at least 80 years old in good health. What was sequenced was blood. The V gene is TRBV12-3 or TRBV12-4, the J gene TRBJ1-3; D might be TRBD1 (6 bases). CDR3 residues: CASSPRDTSSGNTIYF. DNA of the CDR3: TGTGCCAGCAGTCCCCGGGACACGAGCTCTGGAAACACCATATATTTT.